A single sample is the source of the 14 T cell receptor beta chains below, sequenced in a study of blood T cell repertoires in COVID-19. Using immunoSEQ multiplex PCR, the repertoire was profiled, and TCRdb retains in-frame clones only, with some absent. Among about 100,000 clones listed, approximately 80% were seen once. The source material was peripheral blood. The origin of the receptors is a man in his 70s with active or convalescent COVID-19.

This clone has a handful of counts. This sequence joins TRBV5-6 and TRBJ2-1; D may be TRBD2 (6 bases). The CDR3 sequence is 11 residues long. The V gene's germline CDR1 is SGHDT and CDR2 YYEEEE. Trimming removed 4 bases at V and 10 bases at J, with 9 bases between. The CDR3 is CASSGREEQFF. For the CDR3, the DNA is TGTGCCAGCAGCGGTCGGGAGGAGCAGTTCTTC.

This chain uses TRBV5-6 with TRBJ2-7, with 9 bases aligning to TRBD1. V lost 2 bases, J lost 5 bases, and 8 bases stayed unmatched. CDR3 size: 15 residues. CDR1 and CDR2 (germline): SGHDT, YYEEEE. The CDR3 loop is CASSFLGQGQHEQYF. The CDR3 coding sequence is TGTGCCAGCAGCTTTTTGGGACAGGGTCAGCACGAGCAGTACTTC.

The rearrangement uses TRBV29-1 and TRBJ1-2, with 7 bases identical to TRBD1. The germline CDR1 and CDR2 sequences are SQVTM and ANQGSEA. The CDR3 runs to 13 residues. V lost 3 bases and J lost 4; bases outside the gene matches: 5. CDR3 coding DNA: TGCAGCGTTGATAGGACAGGAGGCTATGGCTACACCTTC. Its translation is CSVDRTGGYGYTF.

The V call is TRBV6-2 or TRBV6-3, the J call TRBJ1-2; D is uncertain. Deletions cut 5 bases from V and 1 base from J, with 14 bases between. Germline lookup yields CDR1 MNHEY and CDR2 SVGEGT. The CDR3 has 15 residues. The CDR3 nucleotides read TGTGCCAGCAGTAACCCGTTGGTCGGTAACTATGGCTACACCTTC. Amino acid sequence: CASSNPLVGNYGYTF.

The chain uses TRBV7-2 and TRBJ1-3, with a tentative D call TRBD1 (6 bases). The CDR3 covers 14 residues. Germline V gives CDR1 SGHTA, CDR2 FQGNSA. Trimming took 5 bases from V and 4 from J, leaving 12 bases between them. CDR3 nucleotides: TGTGCCAGCAGCCCACAGGGTTCCGGAAACACCATATATTTT. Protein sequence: CASSPQGSGNTIYF.

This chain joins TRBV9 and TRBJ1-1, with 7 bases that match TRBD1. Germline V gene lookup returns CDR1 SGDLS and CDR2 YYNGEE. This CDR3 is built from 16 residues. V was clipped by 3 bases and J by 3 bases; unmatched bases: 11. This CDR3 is CASSEEGAGTYTEAFF. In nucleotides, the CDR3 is TGTGCCAGCAGCGAGGAGGGGGCCGGAACATACACTGAAGCTTTCTTT.

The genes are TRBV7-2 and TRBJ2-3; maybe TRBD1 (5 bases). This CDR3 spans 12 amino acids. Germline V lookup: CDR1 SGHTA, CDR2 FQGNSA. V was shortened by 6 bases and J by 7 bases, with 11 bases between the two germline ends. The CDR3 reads CASSAQAHTQYF. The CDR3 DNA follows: TGTGCCAGCAGTGCACAGGCGCATACGCAGTATTTT.

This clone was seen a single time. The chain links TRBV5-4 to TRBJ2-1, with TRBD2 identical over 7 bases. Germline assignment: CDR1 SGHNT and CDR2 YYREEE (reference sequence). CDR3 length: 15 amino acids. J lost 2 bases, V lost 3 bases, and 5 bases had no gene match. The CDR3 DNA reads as TGTGCCAGCAGCTCCCAGCGGGACCCCTACAATGAGCAGTTCTTC. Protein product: CASSSQRDPYNEQFF.

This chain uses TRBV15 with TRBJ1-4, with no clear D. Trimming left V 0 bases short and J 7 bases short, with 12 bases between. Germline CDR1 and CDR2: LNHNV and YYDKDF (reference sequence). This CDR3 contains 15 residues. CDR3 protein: CATSRELSSPEKLFF. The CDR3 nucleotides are TGTGCCACCAGCAGAGAACTTTCTTCACCTGAAAAACTGTTTTTT.

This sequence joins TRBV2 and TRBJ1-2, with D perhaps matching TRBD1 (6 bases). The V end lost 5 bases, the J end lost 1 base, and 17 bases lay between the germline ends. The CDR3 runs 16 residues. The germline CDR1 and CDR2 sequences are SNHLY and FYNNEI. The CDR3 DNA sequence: TGTGCCAGCAGTCCCTGGACAGTCGGTATTAACTATGGCTACACCTTC. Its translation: CASSPWTVGINYGYTF.

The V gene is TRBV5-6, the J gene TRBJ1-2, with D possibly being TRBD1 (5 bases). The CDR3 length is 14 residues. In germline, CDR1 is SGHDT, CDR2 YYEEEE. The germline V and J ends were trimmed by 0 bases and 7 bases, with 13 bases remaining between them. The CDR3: CASSLEAGLFGYTF. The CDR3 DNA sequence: TGTGCCAGCAGCTTGGAGGCAGGGCTTTTTGGCTACACCTTC.

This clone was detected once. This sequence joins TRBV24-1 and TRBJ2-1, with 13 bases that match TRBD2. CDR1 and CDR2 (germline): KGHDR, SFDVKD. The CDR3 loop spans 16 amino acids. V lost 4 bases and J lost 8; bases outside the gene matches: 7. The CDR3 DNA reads TGTGCCACCAGTGACCCTACTAGCGGGGGGGCTCATGAGCAGTTCTTC. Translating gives CATSDPTSGGAHEQFF.

CDR3 DNA: TGTGCCAGCAGCCTAGGGGTGACTAATGAAAAACTGTTTTTT. This sequence encodes CASSLGVTNEKLFF. The chain recombines TRBV14 with TRBJ1-4; D perhaps matches TRBD1 (5 bases). Deletions cut 4 bases from V and 2 bases from J, with 8 bases between. There are 14 residues in the CDR3. Germline CDR1 is SGHDN and CDR2 is FVKESK.

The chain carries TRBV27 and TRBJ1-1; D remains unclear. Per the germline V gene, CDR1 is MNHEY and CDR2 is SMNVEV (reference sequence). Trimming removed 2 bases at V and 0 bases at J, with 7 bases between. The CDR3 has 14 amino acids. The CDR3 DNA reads TGTGCCAGCAGTTTACAGTTCATGAACACTGAAGCTTTCTTT. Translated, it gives CASSLQFMNTEAFF.